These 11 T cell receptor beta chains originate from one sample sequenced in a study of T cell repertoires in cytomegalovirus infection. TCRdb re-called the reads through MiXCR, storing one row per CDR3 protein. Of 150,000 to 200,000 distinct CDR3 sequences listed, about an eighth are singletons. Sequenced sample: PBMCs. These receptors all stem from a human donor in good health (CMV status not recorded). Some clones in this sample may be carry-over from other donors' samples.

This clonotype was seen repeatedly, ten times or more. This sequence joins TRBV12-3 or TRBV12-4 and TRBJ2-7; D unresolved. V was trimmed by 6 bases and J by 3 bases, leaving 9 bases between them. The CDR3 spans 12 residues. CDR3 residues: CASSLSRYEQYF. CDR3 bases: TGTGCCAGCAGCCTTTCCCGCTACGAGCAGTACTTC.

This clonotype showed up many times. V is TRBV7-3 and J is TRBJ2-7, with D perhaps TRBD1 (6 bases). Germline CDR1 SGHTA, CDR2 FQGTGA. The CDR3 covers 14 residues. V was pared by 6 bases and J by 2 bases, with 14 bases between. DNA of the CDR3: TGTGCCAGCAGTCCCCTGGACAGACCCTACGAGCAGTACTTC. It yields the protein CASSPLDRPYEQYF.

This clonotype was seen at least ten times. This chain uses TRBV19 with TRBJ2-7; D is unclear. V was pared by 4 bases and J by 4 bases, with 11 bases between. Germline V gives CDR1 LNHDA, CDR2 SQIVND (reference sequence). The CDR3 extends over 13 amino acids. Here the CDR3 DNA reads TGTGCCAGTAGTAATCGGGCCGGTTACGAGCAGTACTTC. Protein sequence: CASSNRAGYEQYF.

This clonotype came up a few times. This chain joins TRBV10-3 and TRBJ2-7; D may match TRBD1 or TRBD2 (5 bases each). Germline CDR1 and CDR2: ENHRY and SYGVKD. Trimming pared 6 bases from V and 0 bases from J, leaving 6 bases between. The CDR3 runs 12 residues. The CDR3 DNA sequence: TGTGCCATCAGGGGGGACTCCTACGAGCAGTACTTC. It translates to CAIRGDSYEQYF.

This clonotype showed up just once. The CDR3 region is CASRQTGGGGTQYF. Here the CDR3 DNA reads TGTGCCAGCAGACAAACAGGGGGGGGGGGGACCCAGTACTTC. This chain links TRBV6-2 or TRBV6-3 with TRBJ2-5; D is perhaps TRBD1 (8 bases). V was pared by 6 bases and J by 7 bases, with 18 bases between. This CDR3 spans 14 amino acids. Germline V gene data show CDR1 as MNHEY and CDR2 as SVGEGT.

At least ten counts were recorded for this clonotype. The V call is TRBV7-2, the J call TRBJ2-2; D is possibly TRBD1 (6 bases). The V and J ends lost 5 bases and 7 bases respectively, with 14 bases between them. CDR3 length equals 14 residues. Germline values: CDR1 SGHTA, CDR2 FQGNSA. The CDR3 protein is CASSLTGTNGELFF. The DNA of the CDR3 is TGTGCCAGCAGCCTTACAGGGACAAACGGGGAGCTGTTTTTT.

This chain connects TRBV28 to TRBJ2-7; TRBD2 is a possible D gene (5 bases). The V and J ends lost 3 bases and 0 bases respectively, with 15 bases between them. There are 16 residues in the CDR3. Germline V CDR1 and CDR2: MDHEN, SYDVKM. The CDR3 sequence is CASSFSVRDFSYEQYF. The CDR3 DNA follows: TGTGCCAGCAGTTTTTCGGTCCGGGATTTCTCCTACGAGCAGTACTTC.

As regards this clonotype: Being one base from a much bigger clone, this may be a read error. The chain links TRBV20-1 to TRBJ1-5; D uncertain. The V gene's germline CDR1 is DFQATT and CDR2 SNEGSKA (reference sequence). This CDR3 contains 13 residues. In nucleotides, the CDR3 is TGCAGTGCTTCGATCCCGGGCAATCAGGCCCAGCATTTT. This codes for CSASIPGNQAQHF.

CDR3 protein: CASSITARTLLYGYTF. The CDR3 DNA reads as TGTGCCAGCAGCATCACCGCTCGGACGTTACTCTATGGCTACACCTTC. V usage is TRBV11-2 and J usage is TRBJ1-2; the D is unclear. Germline CDR1 SGHAT, CDR2 FQNNGV. CDR3 length equals 16 residues. Trimming took off 5 bases at V and 4 bases at J, with 20 bases between the two ends.

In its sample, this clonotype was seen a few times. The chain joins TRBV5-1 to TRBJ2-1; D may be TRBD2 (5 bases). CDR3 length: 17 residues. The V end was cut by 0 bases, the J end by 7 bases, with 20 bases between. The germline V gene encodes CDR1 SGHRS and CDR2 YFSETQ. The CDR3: CASSLDPRVDGSNEQFF. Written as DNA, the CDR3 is TGCGCCAGCAGCTTGGACCCGAGGGTTGATGGCTCAAATGAGCAGTTCTTC.

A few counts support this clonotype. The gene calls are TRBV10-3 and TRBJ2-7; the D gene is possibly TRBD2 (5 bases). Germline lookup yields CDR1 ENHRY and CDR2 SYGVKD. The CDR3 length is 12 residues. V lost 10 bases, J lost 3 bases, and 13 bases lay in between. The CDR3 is CATRASNYEQYF. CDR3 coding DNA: TGTGCCACCAGAGCTAGCAACTACGAGCAGTACTTC.